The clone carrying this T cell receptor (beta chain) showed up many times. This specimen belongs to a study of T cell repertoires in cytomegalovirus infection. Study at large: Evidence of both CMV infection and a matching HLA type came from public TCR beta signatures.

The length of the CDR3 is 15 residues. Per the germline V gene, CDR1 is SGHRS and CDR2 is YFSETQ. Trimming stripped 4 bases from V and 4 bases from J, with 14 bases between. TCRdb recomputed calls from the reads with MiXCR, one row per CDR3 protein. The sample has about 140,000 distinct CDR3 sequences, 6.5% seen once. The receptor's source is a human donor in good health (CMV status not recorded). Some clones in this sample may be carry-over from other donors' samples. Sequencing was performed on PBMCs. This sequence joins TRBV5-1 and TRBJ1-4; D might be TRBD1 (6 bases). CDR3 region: CASSPPRGGNEKLFF. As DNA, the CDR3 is TGCGCCAGCAGCCCCCCCAGGGGAGGTAATGAAAAACTGTTTTTT.